Described below is a single T cell receptor beta chain sequence and its context. The table came from immunoSEQ multiplex PCR; TCRdb's copy has only in-frame clones and leaves some out. The table lists about 180,000 clones, 70% to 90% of them singletons. The data derive from a study of blood T cell repertoires in COVID-19. The germline gives CDR1 LGHDT, CDR2 YNNKEL (reference sequence). The CDR3 extends over 14 amino acids. V was pared by 4 bases and J by 7 bases, with 4 bases of the junction left unmatched. The sample taken for sequencing was peripheral blood. J is TRBJ1-5 and V is TRBV3-1 (or the pseudogene TRBV3-2), with TRBD1 identical over 10 bases. The clonotype comes from a person aged 70 to 85 with COVID-19, enrolled during active disease. The CDR3 region is CASSPGTGAQPQHF. The CDR3 DNA reads as TGTGCCAGCAGCCCTGGGACAGGGGCCCAGCCCCAGCATTTT.